This note documents a single T cell receptor (beta chain) sequence. The antigen is unknown. The sample comes from a study of Ad26.COV2.S vaccination and SARS-CoV-2 variants. This CDR3 has 15 residues. V was shortened by 6 bases and J by 0 bases, with 14 bases between the two germline ends. CDR1 is MNHEY, CDR2 SVGAGI, per germline. Study results and caveats: Placebo and vaccine recipients had non-spike TCR breadth that was similar. From the TCR breadth and depth analyses, total T cell responses may have been underestimated.

Using immunoSEQ multiplex PCR, the repertoire was profiled, and TCRdb retains in-frame clones only, with some absent. The sample holds 360,000 or so clones; around nine tenths are singletons and the top ten take approximately 3.6%. Treatment denoted: around 19 received Ad26.COV2.S at low or high dose, single or two shots; about 5 received placebo; per-sample allocation not given. All samples were drawn on day 63, counting from the first vaccine or placebo injection. At a Boston site, the person donating was an adult of 18-55 years. The sequence was obtained from a person aged 18-60 years who received the Ad26.COV2.S COVID-19 vaccine or a placebo. The chain joins TRBV6-5 to TRBJ1-2; D gene uncertain. This specimen was peripheral blood, taken in a trial of Ad26.COV2.S vaccine versus placebo. For the CDR3, the DNA is TGTGCCAGCAGACTCCAGGCGGAAACTAACTATGGCTACACCTTC. This codes for CASRLQAETNYGYTF.